The next 5 T cell receptor beta chains were all read from a single sample in a study of cytomegalovirus exposure and HLA in healthy donors. Some clones are missing from TCRdb's copy, which holds only in-frame ones; the method was immunoSEQ multiplex PCR. The data show some 180,000 clones, approximately 78% seen once. Sequenced sample: PBMCs. The receptors come from a woman aged 25 to 39 in good health and CMV-seronegative.

The chain carries TRBV6-1 and TRBJ2-1; TRBD2 matches at 11 bases. Germline V gene data show CDR1 as MNHNS and CDR2 as SASEGT. The CDR3 covers 13 residues. The V segment lost 10 bases and the J segment 6 bases; nucleotides outside the gene matches: 5. In DNA form, the CDR3 reads TGTGCCACCGTACTAGCGGGAGCCAATGAGCAGTTCTTC. Its translation is CATVLAGANEQFF.

The J gene is TRBJ2-7, the V gene TRBV5-1; 8 bases match TRBD1. The CDR3 runs to 16 residues. Germline values: CDR1 SGHRS, CDR2 YFSETQ. V lost 5 bases and J lost 1; bases outside the gene matches: 11. The CDR3 DNA follows: TGCGCCAGCAGTCGAGACAGGGGCCGTCTATCCTACGAGCAGTACTTC. Its translation is CASSRDRGRLSYEQYF.

The J gene is TRBJ2-1, the V gene TRBV29-1, with TRBD2 identical over 12 bases. The CDR3 extends over 16 amino acids. Germline-derived CDR1 and CDR2 are SQVTM and ANQGSEA. The V segment lost 8 bases and the J segment 10 bases; nucleotides outside the gene matches: 18. In DNA, the CDR3 is TGCAGCCAACTAGCGGGAGGATCGAAAACCCCGGGGGAGCAGTTCTTC. It translates to CSQLAGGSKTPGEQFF.

On this clone: This sample also contains other DNA sequences that code for the same CDR3. The CDR3 region has the DNA TGCGCCAGCAGCTTGGGGACAGGGGCCGGGGAGCTGTTTTTT. As protein: CASSLGTGAGELFF. V gene TRBV5-1 combines with J gene TRBJ2-2; the match to TRBD1 covers 9 bases. CDR1 and CDR2 from the germline V gene are SGHRS and YFSETQ. J gave up 6 bases and V 0 bases, and 0 bases lay outside the gene matches. The CDR3 extends over 14 amino acids.

This rearrangement joins TRBV7-9 to TRBJ1-5; D gene ambiguous. The CDR3 is made up of 18 amino acids. The ends were cut back, 2 bases at V and 2 bases at J, with 19 bases in the middle. Germline loops: CDR1 SEHNR, CDR2 FQNEAQ (reference sequence). The CDR3 reads CASSLTPTTKEGNQPQHF. The CDR3 DNA is TGTGCCAGCAGCTTAACCCCCACCACTAAGGAGGGCAATCAGCCCCAGCATTTT.